This TCR beta chain was sequenced during a study of graft-versus-host responses after intestinal transplantation. Study overall: Transplantation in recipients was multivisceral, liver-intestinal, or isolated intestinal. Every recipient had anti-thymocyte globulin induction and two to three years of tacrolimus plus steroids.

On this clone: Antigen: not known.

Findings of the study overall: GvH clones appeared in recipient marrow, some first in ileum or blood. Individuals carrying graft-donor T cell macrochimerism showed high graft-versus-host to host-versus-graft clonal ratios in allografts.

Assay used: immunoSEQ multiplex PCR; TCRdb lists only in-frame clones, some missing. The sample shows tens of thousands of clones, roughly 90% of them seen only once. This CDR3 contains 15 residues. V was pared by 3 bases and J by 0 bases, with 11 bases between. CDR1 and CDR2 from the germline V gene are LNHDA and SQIVND (reference sequence). This specimen was unstimulated CD8+ T cells sorted from spleen or lymph node cells, taken before transplant. The chain recombines TRBV19 with TRBJ2-5; a weak D match, TRBD2 (6 bases). The origin of this receptor is a human donor who was the organ donor for an intestinal transplant. Here the CDR3 reads CASSIWRGDQETQYF. The CDR3 DNA reads as TGTGCCAGTAGTATCTGGCGGGGCGACCAAGAGACCCAGTACTTC.